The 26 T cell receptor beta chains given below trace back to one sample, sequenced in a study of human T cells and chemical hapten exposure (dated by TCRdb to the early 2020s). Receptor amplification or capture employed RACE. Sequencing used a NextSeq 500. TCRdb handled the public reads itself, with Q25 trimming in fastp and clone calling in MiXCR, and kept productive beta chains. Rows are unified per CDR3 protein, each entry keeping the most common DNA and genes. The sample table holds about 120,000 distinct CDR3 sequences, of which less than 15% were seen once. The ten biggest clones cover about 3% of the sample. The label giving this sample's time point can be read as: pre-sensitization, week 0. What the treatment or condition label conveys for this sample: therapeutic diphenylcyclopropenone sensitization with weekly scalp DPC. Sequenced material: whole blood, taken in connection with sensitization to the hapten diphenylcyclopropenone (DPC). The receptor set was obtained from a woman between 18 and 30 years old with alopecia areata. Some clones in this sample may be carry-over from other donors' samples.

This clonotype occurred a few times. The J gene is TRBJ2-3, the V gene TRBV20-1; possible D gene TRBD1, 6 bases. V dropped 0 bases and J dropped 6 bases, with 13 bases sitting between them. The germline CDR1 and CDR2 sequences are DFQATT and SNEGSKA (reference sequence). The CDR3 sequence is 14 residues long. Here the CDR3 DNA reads TGCAGTGCTAGAGATTCCAGGGGTGGCGATACGCAGTATTTT. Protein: CSARDSRGGDTQYF.

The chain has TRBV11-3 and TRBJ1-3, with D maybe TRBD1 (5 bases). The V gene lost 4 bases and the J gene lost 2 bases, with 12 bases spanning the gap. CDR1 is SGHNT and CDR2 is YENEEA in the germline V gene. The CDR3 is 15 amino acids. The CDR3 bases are TGTGCCAGCAGCTCTGCAGGGATCCCTGGAAACACCATATATTTT. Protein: CASSSAGIPGNTIYF.

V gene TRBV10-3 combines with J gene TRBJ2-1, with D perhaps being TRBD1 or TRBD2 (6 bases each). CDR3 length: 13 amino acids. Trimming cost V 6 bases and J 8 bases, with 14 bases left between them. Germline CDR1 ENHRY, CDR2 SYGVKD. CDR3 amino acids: CAIRVGGVDEQFF. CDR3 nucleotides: TGTGCCATCAGAGTGGGGGGCGTGGATGAGCAGTTCTTC.

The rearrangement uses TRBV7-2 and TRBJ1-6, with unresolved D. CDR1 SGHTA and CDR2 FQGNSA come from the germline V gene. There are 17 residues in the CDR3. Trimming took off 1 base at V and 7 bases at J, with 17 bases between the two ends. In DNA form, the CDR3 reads TGTGCCAGCAGCTTAGGTTCCGTACGCCTCAGAAATTCACCCCTCCACTTT. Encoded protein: CASSLGSVRLRNSPLHF.

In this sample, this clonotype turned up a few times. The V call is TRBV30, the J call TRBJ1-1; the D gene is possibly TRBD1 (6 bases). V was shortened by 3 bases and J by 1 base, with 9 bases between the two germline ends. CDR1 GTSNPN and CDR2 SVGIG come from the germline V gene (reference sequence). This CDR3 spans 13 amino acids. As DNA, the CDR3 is TGTGCCTGGAGGGGGGGCAGGAACACTGAAGCTTTCTTT. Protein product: CAWRGGRNTEAFF.

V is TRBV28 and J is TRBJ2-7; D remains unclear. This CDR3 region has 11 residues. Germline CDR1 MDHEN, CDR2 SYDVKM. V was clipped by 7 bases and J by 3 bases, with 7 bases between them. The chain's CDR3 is CASTSGYEQYF. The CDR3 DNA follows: TGTGCCAGCACGTCGGGCTACGAGCAGTACTTC. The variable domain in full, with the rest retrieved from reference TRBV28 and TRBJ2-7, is DVKVTQSSRYLVKRTGEKVFLECVQDMDHENMFWYRQDPGLGLRLIYFSYDVKMKEKGDIPEGYSVSREKKERFSLILESASTNQTSMYLCASTSGYEQYFGPGTRLTVT.

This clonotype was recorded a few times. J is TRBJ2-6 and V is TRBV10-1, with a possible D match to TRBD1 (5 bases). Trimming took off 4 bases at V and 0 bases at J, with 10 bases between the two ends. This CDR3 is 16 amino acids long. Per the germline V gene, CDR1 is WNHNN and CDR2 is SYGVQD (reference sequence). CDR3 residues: CASSAGKGSGANVLTF. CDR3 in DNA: TGCGCCAGCAGTGCAGGGAAGGGCTCTGGGGCCAACGTCCTGACTTTC.

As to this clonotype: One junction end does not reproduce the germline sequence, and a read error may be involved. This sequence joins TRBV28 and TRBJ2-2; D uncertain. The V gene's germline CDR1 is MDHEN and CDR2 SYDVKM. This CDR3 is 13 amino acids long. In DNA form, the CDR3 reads TGTGCCAGCAGTTTATTGAACCCCGGGGAGCTGTTTTTT. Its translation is CASSLLNPGELFF.

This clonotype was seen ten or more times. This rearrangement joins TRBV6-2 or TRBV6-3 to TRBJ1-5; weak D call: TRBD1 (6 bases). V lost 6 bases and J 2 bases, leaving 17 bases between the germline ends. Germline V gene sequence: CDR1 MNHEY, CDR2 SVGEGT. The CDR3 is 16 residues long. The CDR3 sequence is CASSPRGGLGNQPQHF. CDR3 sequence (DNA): TGTGCCAGCAGCCCTCGGGGGGGGCTCGGCAATCAGCCCCAGCATTTT.

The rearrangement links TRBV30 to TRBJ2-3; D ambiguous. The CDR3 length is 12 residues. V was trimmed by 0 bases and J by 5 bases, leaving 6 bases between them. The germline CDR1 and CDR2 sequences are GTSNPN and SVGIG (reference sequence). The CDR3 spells CAWSVGKDTQYF. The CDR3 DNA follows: TGTGCCTGGAGTGTGGGAAAAGATACGCAGTATTTT.

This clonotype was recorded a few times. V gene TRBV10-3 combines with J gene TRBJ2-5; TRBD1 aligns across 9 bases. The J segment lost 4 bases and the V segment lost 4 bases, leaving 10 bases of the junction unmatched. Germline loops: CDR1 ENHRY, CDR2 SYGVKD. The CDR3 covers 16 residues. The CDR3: CAISAGQGKFRETQYF. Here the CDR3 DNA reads TGTGCCATCAGTGCCGGACAGGGGAAATTCCGAGAGACCCAGTACTTC.

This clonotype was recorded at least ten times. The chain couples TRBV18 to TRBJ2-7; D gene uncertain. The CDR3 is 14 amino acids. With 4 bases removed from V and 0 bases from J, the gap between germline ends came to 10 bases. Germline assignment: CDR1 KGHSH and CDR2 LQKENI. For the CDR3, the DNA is TGTGCCAGCTCACTCGACCAAAACTCCTACGAGCAGTACTTC. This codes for CASSLDQNSYEQYF. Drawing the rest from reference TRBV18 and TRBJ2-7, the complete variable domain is NAGVMQNPRHLVRRRGQEARLRCSPMKGHSHVYWYRQLPEEGLKFMVYLQKENIIDESGMPKERFSAEFPKEGPSILRIQQVVRGDSAAYFCASSLDQNSYEQYFGPGTRLTVT.

The CDR3 DNA is TGTGCCAGCAGCTTAGAGTCCGACGCCCACACTGAAGCTTTCTTT. Its protein is CASSLESDAHTEAFF. The V gene is TRBV7-2, the J gene TRBJ1-1; D remains ambiguous. V was clipped by 1 base and J by 3 bases, with 12 bases between them. The CDR3 has 15 amino acids. Germline V CDR1 and CDR2: SGHTA, FQGNSA.

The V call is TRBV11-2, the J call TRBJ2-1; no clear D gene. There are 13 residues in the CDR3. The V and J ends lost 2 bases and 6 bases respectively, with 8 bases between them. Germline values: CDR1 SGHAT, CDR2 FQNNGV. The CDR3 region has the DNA TGTGCCAGCAGCTTAAATGGTGCCAATGAGCAGTTCTTC. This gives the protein CASSLNGANEQFF.

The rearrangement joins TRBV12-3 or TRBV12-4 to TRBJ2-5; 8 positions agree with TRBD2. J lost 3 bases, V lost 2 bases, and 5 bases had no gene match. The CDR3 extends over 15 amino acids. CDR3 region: CASSLRAGGEETQYF. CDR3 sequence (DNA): TGTGCCAGCAGTTTACGGGCGGGGGGCGAAGAGACCCAGTACTTC.

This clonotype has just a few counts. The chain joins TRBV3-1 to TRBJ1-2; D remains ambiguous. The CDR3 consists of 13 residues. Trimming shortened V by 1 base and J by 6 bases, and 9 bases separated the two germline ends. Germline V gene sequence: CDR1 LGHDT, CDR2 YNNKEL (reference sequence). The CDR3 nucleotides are TGTGCCAGCAGCCAAGCGGTCGGCAATGGCTACACCTTC. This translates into CASSQAVGNGYTF.

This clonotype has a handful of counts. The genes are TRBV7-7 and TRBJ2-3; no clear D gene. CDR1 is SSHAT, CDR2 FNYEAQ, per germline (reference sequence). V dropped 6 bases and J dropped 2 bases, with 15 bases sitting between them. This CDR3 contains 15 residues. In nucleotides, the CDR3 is TGTGCCAGCAGTCCGGGCAGAGAATTCACAGATACGCAGTATTTT. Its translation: CASSPGREFTDTQYF. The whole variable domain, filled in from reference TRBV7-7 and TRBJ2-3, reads GAGVSQSPRYKVTKRGQDVTLRCDPISSHATLYWYQQALGQGPEFLTYFNYEAQPDKSGLPSDRFSAERPEGSISTLTIQRTEQRDSAMYRCASSPGREFTDTQYFGPGTRLTVL.

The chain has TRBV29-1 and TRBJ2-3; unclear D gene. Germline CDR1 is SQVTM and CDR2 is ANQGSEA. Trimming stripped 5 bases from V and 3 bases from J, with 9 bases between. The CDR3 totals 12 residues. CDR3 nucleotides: TGCAGCGTTATACGGTCAACAGATACGCAGTATTTT. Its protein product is CSVIRSTDTQYF.

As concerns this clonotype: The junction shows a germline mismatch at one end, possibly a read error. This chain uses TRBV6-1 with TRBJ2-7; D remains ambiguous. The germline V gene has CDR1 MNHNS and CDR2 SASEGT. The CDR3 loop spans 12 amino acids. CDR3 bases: TGTGCCAGCAGTGAAGGGGGTCTATCGGTATCGTTC. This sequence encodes CASSEGGLSVSF.

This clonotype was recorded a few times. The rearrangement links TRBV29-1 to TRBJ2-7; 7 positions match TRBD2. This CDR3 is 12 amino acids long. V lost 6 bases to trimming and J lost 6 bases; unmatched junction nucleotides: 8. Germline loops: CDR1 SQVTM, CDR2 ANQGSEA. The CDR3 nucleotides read TGCAGCGTGGAGACGGGAGGAATCGAGCAGTACTTC. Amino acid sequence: CSVETGGIEQYF.

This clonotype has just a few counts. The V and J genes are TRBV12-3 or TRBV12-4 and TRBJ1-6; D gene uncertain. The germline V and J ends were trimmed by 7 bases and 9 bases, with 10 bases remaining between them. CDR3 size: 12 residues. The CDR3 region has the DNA TGTGCCAGCAAAATTTGGGGTTCACCCCTCCACTTT. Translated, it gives CASKIWGSPLHF.

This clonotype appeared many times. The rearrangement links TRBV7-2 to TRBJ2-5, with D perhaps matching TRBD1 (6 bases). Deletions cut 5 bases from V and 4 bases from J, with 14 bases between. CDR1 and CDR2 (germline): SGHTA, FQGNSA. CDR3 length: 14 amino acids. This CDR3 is CASSLQGTGETQYF. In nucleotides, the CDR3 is TGTGCCAGCAGCCTACAGGGCACTGGAGAGACCCAGTACTTC.

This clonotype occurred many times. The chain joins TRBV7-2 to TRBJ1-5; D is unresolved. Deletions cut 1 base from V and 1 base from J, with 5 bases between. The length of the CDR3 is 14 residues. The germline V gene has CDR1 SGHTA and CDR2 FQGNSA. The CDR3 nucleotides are TGTGCCAGCAGCTTAGTATTAAGCAATCAGCCCCAGCATTTT. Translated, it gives CASSLVLSNQPQHF.

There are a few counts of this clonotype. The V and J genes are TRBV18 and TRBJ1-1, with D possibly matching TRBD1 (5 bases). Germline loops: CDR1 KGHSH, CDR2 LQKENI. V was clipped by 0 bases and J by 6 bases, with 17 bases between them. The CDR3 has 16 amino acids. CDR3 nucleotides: TGTGCCAGCTCACCACCGGTTTCACGGGGCCGCGCTGAAGCTTTCTTT. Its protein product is CASSPPVSRGRAEAFF.

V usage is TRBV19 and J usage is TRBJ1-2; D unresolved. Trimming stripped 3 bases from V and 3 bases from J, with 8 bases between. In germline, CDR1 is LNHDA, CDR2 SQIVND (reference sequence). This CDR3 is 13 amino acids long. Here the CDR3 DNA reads TGTGCCAGTAGTATGGGTAATGACTATGGCTACACCTTC. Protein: CASSMGNDYGYTF.

CDR3 coding DNA: TGTGCCAGCAAGACGGACGGTCGAGCGAACACTGAAGCTTTCTTT. Translating it yields CASKTDGRANTEAFF. The chain carries TRBV2 and TRBJ1-1; D unresolved. The CDR3 is 15 amino acids. V lost 7 bases and J 1 base, leaving 16 bases between the germline ends. CDR1 and CDR2 from the germline V gene are SNHLY and FYNNEI.